The sequence of this TCR beta chain was determined in a study of regulatory T cells in long-lasting Graves disease. Findings of the study overall: Accuracy may have suffered from the small sample size. Patients whose Graves' disease persisted exhibited lower TCR diversity than those newly diagnosed.

The V gene end was trimmed by 4 bases and the J gene end by 8 bases; junction bases not matched to a gene: 7. Germline CDR1 and CDR2: SGHRS and YFSETQ. The CDR3 contains 16 residues. Arm-PCR of CDR3 regions and iRepertoire HTBI primers were used to build TCR beta libraries. Using its own MiXCR run on the multiplex PCR reads, TCRdb lists one record per CDR3 protein. In the table there are a few hundred thousand distinct CDR3 sequences, around 24% of which are singletons. Points on this clonotype: Its specificity is not known.

Regarding time point: persistent/refractory GD, antithyroid drugs over 5 years with positive TRAb. Following extraction of RNA from PBMCs, that RNA was used to make the TCR library. The chain links TRBV5-1 to TRBJ2-2; 14 bases match TRBD2. The receptor was derived from a female donor with Graves disease. Sequenced material: peripheral blood mononuclear cells (PBMCs), taken when the disease was refractory, from a patient treated with antithyroid drugs. CDR3 sequence: CASSEGLAGAQGELFF. In DNA, the CDR3 is TGCGCCAGCAGCGAGGGACTAGCGGGGGCCCAGGGGGAGCTGTTTTTT.